A single sample gave rise to the 28 T cell receptor beta chains below, sequenced in a study of spatial heterogeneity in lung cancer. Time point given: sample taken at primary tumor resection. Unsorted whole RNA samples from tumor, nontumor lung or frozen PBMC were sequenced. TCRdb itself ran the 5' RACE reads through MiXCR, one entry per CDR3 protein. The sample holds tens of thousands of distinct CDR3 sequences, roughly 5.5% seen once. The input for sequencing was PBMCs, taken at surgery. The receptors derive from a female donor with early-stage non-small cell lung cancer.

This clonotype was seen repeatedly, ten times or more. The chain uses TRBV27 and TRBJ2-3; D unresolved. Germline CDR1 and CDR2: MNHEY and SMNVEV (reference sequence). The CDR3 is 13 amino acids. V was trimmed by 3 bases and J by 5 bases, leaving 9 bases between them. This chain's CDR3 is CASSFGSLDTQYF. The CDR3 coding sequence is TGTGCCAGCAGTTTCGGCAGCTTAGATACGCAGTATTTT.

This clonotype showed up many times. J is TRBJ2-5 and V is TRBV5-6; 7 bases align to TRBD1. Germline CDR1 reads SGHDT; CDR2 reads YYEEEE. CDR3 length: 14 amino acids. V trimming: 1 base; J trimming: 0 bases; junction bases outside the gene matches: 0. CDR3 sequence reads: CASSLTGDQETQYF. The CDR3 nucleotides are TGTGCCAGCAGCTTGACAGGGGACCAAGAGACCCAGTACTTC.

V usage is TRBV27 and J usage is TRBJ2-1; possibly TRBD1 for D (5 bases). V was trimmed by 0 bases and J by 12 bases, leaving 12 bases between them. Germline V gene data show CDR1 as MNHEY and CDR2 as SMNVEV (reference sequence). The CDR3 consists of 13 residues. For the CDR3, the DNA is TGTGCCAGCAGTTTATCAGGGGTTCAAGGGCAGTTCTTC. This sequence encodes CASSLSGVQGQFF.

Ten or more counts support this clonotype. This chain joins TRBV19 and TRBJ2-1; TRBD2 aligns across 7 bases. The V gene's germline CDR1 is LNHDA and CDR2 SQIVND (reference sequence). The CDR3 covers 12 residues. The J segment lost 3 bases and the V segment lost 8 bases, leaving 1 base of the junction unmatched. This chain's CDR3 is CASGGDYNEQFF. The CDR3 coding sequence is TGTGCCAGTGGGGGGGACTACAATGAGCAGTTCTTC.

This clonotype was recorded a few times. The rearrangement joins TRBV20-1 to TRBJ2-1, with TRBD2 matching over 7 bases. V lost 0 bases and J lost 0; bases outside the gene matches: 14. Germline CDR1 DFQATT, CDR2 SNEGSKA (reference sequence). This CDR3 is built from 19 residues. The CDR3 region has the DNA TGCAGTGCTAGAGATCCTTCTAGCGGCCATTTACCCTCCTACAATGAGCAGTTCTTC. It encodes CSARDPSSGHLPSYNEQFF.

The chain carries TRBV7-9 and TRBJ2-1, with TRBD1 matching over 7 bases. Germline V CDR1 and CDR2: SEHNR, FQNEAQ (reference sequence). The CDR3 has 12 residues. V dropped 5 bases and J dropped 9; count of bases not matched to a gene: 4. CDR3 sequence reads: CASSHQGVEQFF. The CDR3 DNA reads as TGTGCCAGCAGCCATCAGGGGGTTGAGCAGTTCTTC.

The table lists this clonotype with many counts. This chain joins TRBV30 and TRBJ1-1; TRBD1 matches 9 bases. Trimming cost V 7 bases and J 3 bases; bases outside gene matches: 6. The CDR3 loop spans 13 amino acids. Germline values: CDR1 GTSNPN, CDR2 SVGIG (reference sequence). The CDR3 loop reads CAFGQGPHTEAFF. CDR3 nucleotide sequence: TGTGCCTTTGGACAGGGGCCTCACACTGAAGCTTTCTTT.

This clonotype was recorded at least ten times. The chain is built from TRBV20-1 and TRBJ1-4, with D tentatively TRBD1 (6 bases). Germline values: CDR1 DFQATT, CDR2 SNEGSKA (reference sequence). There are 18 residues in the CDR3. With 6 bases removed from V and 3 bases from J, the gap between germline ends came to 26 bases. CDR3 protein: CSASELKGGFLANEKLFF. The DNA of the CDR3 is TGCAGTGCCTCCGAGCTAAAGGGGGGTTTCTTGGCTAATGAAAAACTGTTTTTT.

This clonotype was seen at least ten times. The rearrangement joins TRBV10-3 to TRBJ2-2, with D possibly TRBD1 on 5 matching bases. This CDR3 spans 13 amino acids. With 6 bases removed from V and 8 bases from J, the gap between germline ends came to 13 bases. Germline V gene sequence: CDR1 ENHRY, CDR2 SYGVKD. CDR3 bases: TGTGCCATCAGCCCGACAGCGCGAGGGGAGCTGTTTTTT. Amino acid sequence: CAISPTARGELFF.

This clonotype was observed at least ten times. The chain carries TRBV27 and TRBJ2-4, with 7 bases lining up with TRBD1. CDR1 MNHEY and CDR2 SMNVEV come from the germline V gene (reference sequence). The trim removed 5 bases at V and 6 bases at J, leaving 4 bases unmatched. This CDR3 has 13 residues. DNA of the CDR3: TGTGCCAGCAGTGCTGGGACAGTAAACATTCAGTACTTC. Translation gives CASSAGTVNIQYF.

In its sample, this clonotype was seen many times. The rearrangement uses TRBV12-3 or TRBV12-4 and TRBJ2-2, with no clear D. CDR3 length: 13 residues. Trimming took 5 bases from V and 2 from J, leaving 6 bases between them. Here the CDR3 reads CASSPDNTGELFF. DNA of the CDR3: TGTGCCAGCAGTCCTGACAACACCGGGGAGCTGTTTTTT.

Many counts were recorded for this clonotype. The gene calls are TRBV12-3 or TRBV12-4 and TRBJ1-6; D is perhaps TRBD1 (6 bases). V shed 3 bases and J shed 8 bases, with 20 bases lying between them. The CDR3 length is 17 residues. The CDR3 sequence: CASSFLPGGPPDSPLHF. Written as DNA, the CDR3 is TGTGCCAGCAGTTTTCTCCCCGGGGGGCCGCCGGATTCACCCCTCCACTTT.

This clonotype was observed many times. The V gene is TRBV27, the J gene TRBJ2-3, with a tentative D call TRBD1 (6 bases). V was clipped by 2 bases and J by 5 bases, with 11 bases between them. This CDR3 contains 14 residues. In germline, CDR1 is MNHEY, CDR2 SMNVEV (reference sequence). The CDR3 DNA reads as TGTGCCAGCAGTTTACGCCCCAGGGGAGATACGCAGTATTTT. Its translation: CASSLRPRGDTQYF.

In this sample, this clonotype turned up many times. The chain carries TRBV5-1 and TRBJ1-4; D remains ambiguous. The length of the CDR3 is 15 residues. CDR1 SGHRS and CDR2 YFSETQ come from the germline V gene. The V gene lost 5 bases and the J gene lost 12 bases, with 23 bases spanning the gap. The CDR3 reads CASRTTYDAPSELFF. CDR3 nucleotides: TGCGCCAGCAGGACCACCTACGACGCCCCCTCAGAACTGTTTTTT.

This clonotype was seen at least ten times. The rearrangement uses TRBV5-5 and TRBJ2-7; possible D gene TRBD2, 6 bases. Germline V lookup: CDR1 SGHKS, CDR2 YYEKEE (reference sequence). This CDR3 is 15 amino acids long. Deletions cut 3 bases from V and 7 bases from J, with 20 bases between. The chain's CDR3 is CASSSLVGSAGEQYF. The CDR3 coding sequence is TGTGCCAGCAGCTCCCTGGTTGGTAGCGCGGGGGAGCAGTACTTC.

This rearrangement joins TRBV24-1 to TRBJ2-3; 8 nucleotides match TRBD1. Looked up from germline, CDR1 is KGHDR and CDR2 is SFDVKD. CDR3 length: 20 amino acids. The V and J ends lost 9 bases and 2 bases, in that order; junction bases with no gene match: 24. For the CDR3, the DNA is TGTGCCACCGCAAGAGATGAGGACAGGGTCTTGGAAAACCCCACAGATACGCAGTATTTT. Translating gives CATARDEDRVLENPTDTQYF.

At least ten counts were recorded for this clonotype. V gene TRBV4-3 combines with J gene TRBJ2-5, with D possibly TRBD1 on 5 matching bases. CDR3 size: 16 residues. Trimming shortened V by 0 bases and J by 2 bases, and 13 bases separated the two germline ends. Per the germline V gene, CDR1 is LGHNA and CDR2 is YSLEER. The CDR3 protein is CASSQDRRQGQETQYF. Written as DNA, the CDR3 is TGCGCCAGCAGCCAAGACCGTAGGCAGGGTCAAGAGACCCAGTACTTC.

This clonotype came up many times. The chain's CDR3 is CASSATGLDEKLFF. The DNA for the CDR3 is TGTGCCAGCAGTGCGACAGGCTTAGATGAAAAACTGTTTTTT. The chain is built from TRBV6-1 and TRBJ1-4; D is perhaps TRBD1 (6 bases). CDR3 size: 14 residues. CDR1 is MNHNS, CDR2 SASEGT, per germline. Trimming took off 4 bases at V and 6 bases at J, with 12 bases between the two ends.

This clonotype has a handful of counts. This chain joins TRBV6-1 and TRBJ2-5; D is unclear. From germline, CDR1 is MNHNS and CDR2 SASEGT. The CDR3 has 15 residues. V was shortened by 0 bases and J by 10 bases, with 18 bases between the two germline ends. CDR3 protein: CASSEAPPARESQYF. The CDR3 coding sequence is TGTGCCAGCAGTGAAGCCCCGCCTGCCAGAGAAAGCCAGTACTTC.

This clonotype was recorded many times. This chain links TRBV12-5 with TRBJ1-5; unclear D gene. The germline V gene has CDR1 LGHNT and CDR2 FRNRAP. The ends were cut back, 1 base at V and 8 bases at J, with 18 bases in the middle. The CDR3 extends over 16 amino acids. DNA of the CDR3: TGTGCTAGTGGTTTGGCCCCGGTGGCGGTGAGGAAGCCCCAGCATTTT. Translating gives CASGLAPVAVRKPQHF.

This clonotype was counted many times. The rearrangement links TRBV5-6 to TRBJ1-1, with 7 bases identical to TRBD1. The CDR3 runs to 16 residues. Trimming took 2 bases from V and 2 from J; bases not matched to a gene: 9. Germline lookup yields CDR1 SGHDT and CDR2 YYEEEE. DNA of the CDR3: TGTGCCAGCAGCTTTATTACCGGGACAGATAACACTGAAGCTTTCTTT. It encodes CASSFITGTDNTEAFF.

This clonotype was detected many times. This chain connects TRBV28 to TRBJ1-2, with a tentative D call TRBD1 (5 bases). With 8 bases removed from V and 6 bases from J, the gap between germline ends came to 16 bases. The CDR3 length is 13 residues. CDR1 is MDHEN and CDR2 is SYDVKM in the germline V gene. CDR3 sequence reads: CASLAGGRDGYTF. The DNA for the CDR3 is TGTGCCAGCCTAGCCGGGGGGAGAGATGGCTACACCTTC.

V gene TRBV5-1 combines with J gene TRBJ2-7; no definite D call. V was shortened by 3 bases and J by 0 bases, with 10 bases between the two germline ends. The CDR3 has 14 amino acids. Per germline, CDR1 SGHRS and CDR2 YFSETQ. CDR3 amino acids: CASSSSGHSYEQYF. The CDR3 DNA follows: TGCGCCAGCAGCTCCTCGGGCCACTCCTACGAGCAGTACTTC.

V is TRBV6-5 and J is TRBJ2-3, with 10 bases aligning to TRBD2. Germline V gene data show CDR1 as MNHEY and CDR2 as SVGAGI. Germline trimming cut 4 bases from V and 7 bases from J; bases unmatched to any gene: 11. The CDR3 has 16 amino acids. The CDR3 coding sequence is TGTGCCAGCAGTTCCGGACTAGCGGCGGTCGGGCATACGCAGTATTTT. Amino acid sequence: CASSSGLAAVGHTQYF.

This clonotype turned up a few times. The V and J genes are TRBV28 and TRBJ2-5, with D perhaps given as TRBD1 or TRBD2 (5 bases each). V lost 5 bases, J lost 6 bases, and 31 bases lay in between. The CDR3 length is 19 residues. Per the germline V gene, CDR1 is MDHEN and CDR2 is SYDVKM. CDR3 bases: TGTGCCAGCAGTCTATCGTCCCACGGACGACGGGGCCCTTCGAAGACCCAGTACTTC. Translating it yields CASSLSSHGRRGPSKTQYF.

This clonotype was counted between two and nine times. This sequence joins TRBV4-2 and TRBJ2-1; TRBD1 agrees at 8 bases. This CDR3 has 17 amino acids. From germline, CDR1 is LGHNA and CDR2 YNFKEQ. The trim removed 4 bases at V and 4 bases at J, leaving 12 bases unmatched. As DNA, the CDR3 is TGTGCCAGCAGCCCAGCCCCCAACAGGGGGATATACAATGAGCAGTTCTTC. This encodes CASSPAPNRGIYNEQFF.

This clonotype was counted ten times or more. The V and J genes are TRBV29-1 and TRBJ2-5; a weak D match, TRBD2 (6 bases). CDR3 length: 13 amino acids. Germline CDR1 is SQVTM and CDR2 is ANQGSEA. Trimming took 6 bases from V and 4 from J, leaving 15 bases between them. The chain's CDR3 is CSVDKGLLETQYF. CDR3 nucleotides: TGCAGCGTCGATAAGGGACTTCTAGAGACCCAGTACTTC.

This clonotype came up many times. The chain couples TRBV7-8 to TRBJ2-2, with D perhaps TRBD1 (6 bases). Germline V gene sequence: CDR1 SGHVS, CDR2 FQNEAQ. Trimming shortened V by 5 bases and J by 0 bases, and 7 bases separated the two germline ends. The length of the CDR3 is 14 residues. This CDR3 reads CASSRTANTGELFF. CDR3 DNA: TGTGCCAGCAGCAGGACAGCGAACACCGGGGAGCTGTTTTTT.